These 7 T cell receptor beta chains share one sample of origin, sequenced in a study of identical twins. Via MiXCR, TCRdb re-called the 5' RACE reads, giving one row per CDR3 protein. The data show approximately 530,000 distinct CDR3 sequences, under 25% seen once. These data were also reused for a study on yellow fever vaccine responses in identical twins.

Sequenced: CD4+ T cells sorted from blood. The receptors originated from a woman aged 18-30 years in good health.

This clonotype came up a few times. The chain recombines TRBV20-1 with TRBJ2-7; possibly TRBD2 for D (5 bases). The CDR3 length is 13 residues. From germline, CDR1 is DFQATT and CDR2 SNEGSKA (reference sequence). V gave up 3 bases and J gave up 3 bases, with 12 bases separating them. The CDR3: CSARSLAGYEQYV. The CDR3 nucleotides read TGCAGTGCTAGGAGCCTAGCCGGCTACGAGCAGTACGTC.

This rearrangement joins TRBV18 to TRBJ1-1; TRBD1 might be the D (5 bases). V was trimmed by 3 bases and J by 1 base, leaving 9 bases between them. The CDR3 covers 14 residues. Germline CDR1 KGHSH, CDR2 LQKENI. CDR3 residues: CASSPTAENTEAFF. CDR3 nucleotides: TGTGCCAGCTCACCGACAGCTGAGAACACTGAAGCTTTCTTT. The full variable domain, rest sourced from reference TRBV18 and TRBJ1-1, is NAGVMQNPRHLVRRRGQEARLRCSPMKGHSHVYWYRQLPEEGLKFMVYLQKENIIDESGMPKERFSAEFPKEGPSILRIQQVVRGDSAAYFCASSPTAENTEAFFGQGTRLTVV.

The rearrangement links TRBV18 to TRBJ1-4; the D gene is possibly TRBD1 (5 bases). This CDR3 spans 15 amino acids. With 2 bases removed from V and 5 bases from J, the gap between germline ends came to 12 bases. Germline values: CDR1 KGHSH, CDR2 LQKENI. The CDR3 DNA reads as TGTGCCAGCTCACCAAGGGACGGAGCAAATGAAAAACTGTTTTTT. This translates into CASSPRDGANEKLFF.

This clonotype was seen only a few times. The chain links TRBV11-2 to TRBJ2-1; 8 nucleotides line up with TRBD2. CDR3 length: 15 amino acids. With 1 base clipped from V and 2 bases from J, the junction kept 1 base outside the gene matches. Germline CDR1 reads SGHAT; CDR2 reads FQNNGV. The CDR3 DNA sequence: TGTGCCAGCAGCTTAGTTAGCGGGACCTACAATGAGCAGTTCTTC. Translation gives CASSLVSGTYNEQFF.

This clonotype was detected only a few times. The rearrangement joins TRBV20-1 to TRBJ1-2, with D possibly matching TRBD1 (5 bases). Looked up from germline, CDR1 is DFQATT and CDR2 is SNEGSKA (reference sequence). V was shortened by 6 bases and J by 0 bases, with 14 bases between the two germline ends. The CDR3 is 14 amino acids. CDR3 nucleotides: TGCAGTGCCTTGGGACGGCGGGCTAACTATGGCTACACCTTC. Translated, it gives CSALGRRANYGYTF.

The chain uses TRBV27 and TRBJ2-1, with 8 bases that match TRBD2. This CDR3 is 15 amino acids long. V trimming: 5 bases; J trimming: 6 bases; junction bases outside the gene matches: 9. Germline assignment: CDR1 MNHEY and CDR2 SMNVEV (reference sequence). The CDR3 sequence is CASSDFRAGANEQFF. For the CDR3, the DNA is TGTGCCAGCAGTGACTTCCGAGCGGGAGCCAATGAGCAGTTCTTC.

The genes are TRBV12-3 or TRBV12-4 and TRBJ2-1, with D possibly being TRBD2 (6 bases). This CDR3 region has 13 residues. Between the trimmed V and J ends, which lost 5 bases and 9 bases, there was a span of 14 bases. CDR3 protein: CASSPASVGEQFF. The CDR3 nucleotides read TGTGCCAGCAGTCCCGCTAGCGTTGGTGAGCAGTTCTTC.